The T cell receptor beta chain under discussion was sequenced for a study of T cell changes during pregnancy in multiple sclerosis. Using immunoSEQ multiplex PCR, the repertoire was profiled, and TCRdb retains in-frame clones only, with some absent. The sample includes about 110,000 clones, roughly nine tenths of them seen just once. V lost 2 bases, J lost 4 bases, and 5 bases stayed unmatched. Germline V gene lookup returns CDR1 SGHTA and CDR2 FQGTGA. The CDR3 runs to 15 residues. The chain recombines TRBV7-3 with TRBJ2-3; 8 bases agree with TRBD2. The material sequenced was peripheral blood, taken after pregnancy. This TCR was recovered from a female donor with multiple sclerosis, enrolled in a pregnancy study. This CDR3 reads CASSLGTSGADTQYF. In DNA, the CDR3 is TGTGCCAGCAGCTTAGGTACTAGCGGCGCAGATACGCAGTATTTT.